This T cell receptor (beta chain) appears in the sequencing data of a study of blood T cells in healthy people across ages. The germline V and J ends were trimmed by 9 bases and 5 bases, with 14 bases remaining between them. The CDR3 has 12 residues. The germline V gene has CDR1 MNHNS and CDR2 SASEGT. Extractions gave at least 5.5 micrograms of total RNA per sample. The use of a sample-barcoded 5' primer and a J-beta primer mix characterized a second PCR of roughly 7 to 11 cycles. Each cDNA molecule carried a tag from a template-switch adaptor that contained 12 random nucleotides. CDR3-containing paired-end reads numbered at least 2.5 million in each sample. TCRdb re-called the 5' RACE reads with MiXCR, one entry per CDR3 protein. This table holds more than 1 million distinct CDR3 sequences, 35% to 50% found once.

The chain links TRBV6-1 to TRBJ2-7, with D unclear. This receptor was taken from a woman aged 55-69 years in good health. The source material was blood. The CDR3 DNA sequence: TGTGCCAGTGGAATAATTGCTAACGAGCAGTACTTC. Its protein is CASGIIANEQYF.